The clone carrying this T cell receptor (beta chain) was counted at least ten times. Antigen: not known. The sample belongs to a study of identical twins. The V end lost 5 bases, the J end lost 2 bases, and 13 bases lay between the germline ends. The CDR3 runs 14 residues. CDR1 is MDHEN and CDR2 is SYDVKM in the germline V gene. Study-wide results and caveats: Twins shared out-of-frame alpha sequences with excess low generation probability. Twins shared beta out-of-frame sequences in excess, but this excess was weaker. Compared with models, monozygotic twins showed more out-of-frame TCR alpha sharing.

One entry per CDR3 protein results from TCRdb running MiXCR on the 5' RACE reads. The sample includes 1.5 million to 2 million distinct CDR3 sequences, less than 40% of them seen just once. Specimen: cord blood. The receptor was derived from a newborn girl in good health. The chain has TRBV28 and TRBJ2-7; D remains ambiguous. This CDR3 reads CASSPSPITYEQYF. CDR3 coding DNA: TGTGCCAGCAGTCCATCCCCTATCACCTACGAGCAGTACTTC.